This T cell receptor (beta chain) emerged from a study of CD8+ T cells in alopecia areata. Regarding treatment: oral pan-JAK inhibitor, 5-10 mg twice daily. Researchers took lesional scalp punch biopsies and peripheral blood from people who were alopecia areata patients. The authors extracted RNA and reverse transcribed it into cDNA as the sequencing template. Some clones are missing from TCRdb's copy, which holds only in-frame ones; the method was immunoSEQ multiplex PCR. The data contain 250,000 to 300,000 clones, 58% of them singletons. In the case of this clone: Its antigen is still unknown.

The ends were cut back, 3 bases at V and 4 bases at J, with 15 bases in the middle. The germline V gene encodes CDR1 GTSNPN and CDR2 SVGIG (reference sequence). CDR3 length: 14 residues. The study's findings and limits: The study found that many expanded lesional clones persisted in scalp and blood during tofacitinib. Among the top 100, expanded CD8+ clones, as well as scalp clonality, were significantly decreased by tofacitinib.

The rearrangement uses TRBV30 and TRBJ1-2; possible D gene TRBD1, 6 bases. Sequenced here: CD4+ T cells sorted from blood, sampled at week 24, from a patient treated with tofacitinib. The source of this sequence is a human donor with alopecia areata. This CDR3 is CAWRIAGVPYGYTF. For the CDR3, the DNA is TGTGCCTGGAGAATCGCAGGGGTGCCCTATGGCTACACCTTC.